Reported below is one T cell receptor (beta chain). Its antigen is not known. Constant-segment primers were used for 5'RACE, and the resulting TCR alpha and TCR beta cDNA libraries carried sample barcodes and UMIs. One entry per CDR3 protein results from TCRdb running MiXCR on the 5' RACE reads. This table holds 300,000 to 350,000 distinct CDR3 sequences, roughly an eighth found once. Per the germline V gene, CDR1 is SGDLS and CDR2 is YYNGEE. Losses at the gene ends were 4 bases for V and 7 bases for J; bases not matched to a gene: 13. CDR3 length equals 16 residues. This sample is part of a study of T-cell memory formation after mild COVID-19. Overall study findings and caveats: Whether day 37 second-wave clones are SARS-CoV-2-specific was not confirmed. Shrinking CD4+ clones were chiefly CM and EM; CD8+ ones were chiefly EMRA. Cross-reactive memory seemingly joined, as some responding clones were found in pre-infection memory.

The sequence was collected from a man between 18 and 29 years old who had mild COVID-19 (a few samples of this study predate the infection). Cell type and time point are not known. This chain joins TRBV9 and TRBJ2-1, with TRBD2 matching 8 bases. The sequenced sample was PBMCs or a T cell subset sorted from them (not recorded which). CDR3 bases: TGTGCCAGCAGCACCCCCCGGGGGGGGGTTCATAATGAGCAGTTCTTC. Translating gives CASSTPRGGVHNEQFF. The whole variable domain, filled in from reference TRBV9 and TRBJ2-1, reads DSGVTQTPKHLITATGQRVTLRCSPRSGDLSVYWYQQSLDQGLQFLIQYYNGEERAKGNILERFSAQQFPDLHSELNLSSLELGDSALYFCASSTPRGGVHNEQFFGPGTRLTVL.